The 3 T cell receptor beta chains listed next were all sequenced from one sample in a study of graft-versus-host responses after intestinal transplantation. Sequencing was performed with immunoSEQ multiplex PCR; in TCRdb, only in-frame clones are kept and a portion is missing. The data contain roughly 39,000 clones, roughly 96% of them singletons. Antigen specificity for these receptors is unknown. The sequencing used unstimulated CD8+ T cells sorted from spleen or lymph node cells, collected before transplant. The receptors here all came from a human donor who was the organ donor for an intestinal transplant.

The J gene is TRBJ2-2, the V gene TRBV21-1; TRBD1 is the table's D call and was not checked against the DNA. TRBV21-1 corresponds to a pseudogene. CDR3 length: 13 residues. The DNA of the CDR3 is TGTGCCAGCAGGGACAGGAGGAACGGGGAGCTGTTTTTT. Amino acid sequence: CASRDRRNGELFF.

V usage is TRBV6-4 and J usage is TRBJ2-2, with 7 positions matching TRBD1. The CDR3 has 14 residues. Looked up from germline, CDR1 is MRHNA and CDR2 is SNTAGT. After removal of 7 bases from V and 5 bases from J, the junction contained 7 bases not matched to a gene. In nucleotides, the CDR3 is TGTGCCAGCACCGACAGGGTGGGGACCGGGGAGCTGTTTTTT. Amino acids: CASTDRVGTGELFF.

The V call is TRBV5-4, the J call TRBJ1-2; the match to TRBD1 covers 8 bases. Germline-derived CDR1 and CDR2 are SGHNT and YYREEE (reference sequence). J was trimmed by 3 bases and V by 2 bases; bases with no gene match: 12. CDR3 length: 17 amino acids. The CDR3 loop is CASSFIPGQEGDYGYTF. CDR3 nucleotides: TGTGCCAGCAGCTTCATTCCGGGACAGGAAGGAGACTATGGCTACACCTTC.